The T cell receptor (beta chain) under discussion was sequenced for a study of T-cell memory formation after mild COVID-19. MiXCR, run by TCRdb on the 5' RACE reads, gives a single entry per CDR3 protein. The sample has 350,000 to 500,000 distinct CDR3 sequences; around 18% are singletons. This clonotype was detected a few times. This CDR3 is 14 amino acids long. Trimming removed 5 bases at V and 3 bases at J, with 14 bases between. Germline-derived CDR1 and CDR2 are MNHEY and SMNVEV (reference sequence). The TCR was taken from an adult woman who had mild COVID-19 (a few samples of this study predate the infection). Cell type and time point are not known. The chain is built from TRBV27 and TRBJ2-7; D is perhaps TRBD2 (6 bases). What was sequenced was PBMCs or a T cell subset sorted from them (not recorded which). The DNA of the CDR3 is TGTGCCAGCAGTGGGAGGAGTCTTAACTACGAGCAGTACTTC. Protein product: CASSGRSLNYEQYF.